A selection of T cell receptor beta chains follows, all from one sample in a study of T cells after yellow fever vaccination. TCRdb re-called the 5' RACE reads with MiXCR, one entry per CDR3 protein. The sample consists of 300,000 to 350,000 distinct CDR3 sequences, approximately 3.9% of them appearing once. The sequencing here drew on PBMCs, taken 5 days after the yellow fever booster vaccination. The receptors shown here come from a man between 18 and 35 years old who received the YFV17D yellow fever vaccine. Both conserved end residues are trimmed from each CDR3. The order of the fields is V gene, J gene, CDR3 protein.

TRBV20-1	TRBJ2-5	SAIGTPEAQY
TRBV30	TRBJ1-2	AWSVPGTGYT
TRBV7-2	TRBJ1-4	ASSADRGPYIPF
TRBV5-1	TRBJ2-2	ASSFSTGELF
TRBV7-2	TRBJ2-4	ASSFSRGNIQY
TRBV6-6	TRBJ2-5	ASSPGVAGVETQY
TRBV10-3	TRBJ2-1	AIHGQGAGEQF
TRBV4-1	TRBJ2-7	ASSQVGTGKRYEQY
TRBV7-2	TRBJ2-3	ASSLYLGGDPLTDTQY
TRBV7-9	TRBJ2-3	ASSSYLSGGAPDTQY
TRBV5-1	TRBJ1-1	ASSLVRTSEAF
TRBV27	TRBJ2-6	ASSAYLGEAGANVLT
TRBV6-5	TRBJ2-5	ASSSSSGERETQY
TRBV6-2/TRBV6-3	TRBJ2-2	ASSYLTDTGELF
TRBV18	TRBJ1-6	ASSPNGEYNSPLH
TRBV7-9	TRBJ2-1	ASSFGQPNEQF
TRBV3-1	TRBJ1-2	ASRPGQGYGYT
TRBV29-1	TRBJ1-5	SVAGGDQPQH
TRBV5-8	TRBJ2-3	ASSLGTLGADTQY
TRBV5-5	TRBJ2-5	ASSSLGLAGETQY
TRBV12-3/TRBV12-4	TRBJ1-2	ASSHPPGEGYT
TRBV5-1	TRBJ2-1	ASTNGGPHEQF
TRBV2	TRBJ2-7	ASSRTGDNEQY
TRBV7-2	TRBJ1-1	ASSPREGLYTEAF
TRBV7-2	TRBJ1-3	ASSPQGPGNTIY
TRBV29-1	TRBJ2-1	SVEQGSYNEQF
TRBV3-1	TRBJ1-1	ASSRDRGAEAF
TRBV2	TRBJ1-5	ASGDVSRNQPQH
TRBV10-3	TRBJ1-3	AIMPGQGGNTIY
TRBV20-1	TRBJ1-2	SARDFRTGPNYGYT
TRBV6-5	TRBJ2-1	ASSPTGAGGHNEQF
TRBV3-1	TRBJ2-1	ASSRNIQGEQF
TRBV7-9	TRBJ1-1	ASSLAPTGTNTEAF
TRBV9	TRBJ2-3	ASSYRAVGDTQY
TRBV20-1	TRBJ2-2	SARSPVREGGELF
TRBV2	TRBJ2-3	ASGLFSGYSTDTQY
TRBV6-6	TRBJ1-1	ASGRDTEAF
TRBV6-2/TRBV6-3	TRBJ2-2	ASSYMVQGRSGAGGELF
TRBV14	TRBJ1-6	ASSPRDSNSPLH
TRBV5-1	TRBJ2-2	ASSLTVTGHTGELF
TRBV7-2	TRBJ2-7	ASSWGTYEQY
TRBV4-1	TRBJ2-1	ASSQEVAANEQF
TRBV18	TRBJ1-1	ASSPTMGQGDRTEAF
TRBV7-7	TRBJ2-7	ASSLSPGREQY
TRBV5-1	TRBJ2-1	ASSLEPSGAENEQF
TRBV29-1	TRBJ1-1	SVGRGGAFTEAF